Listed below are T cell receptor beta chains from one sample, sequenced in a study of blood T cells in healthy people across ages. In TCRdb, the 5' RACE reads were re-called with MiXCR into one record per CDR3 protein. The sample records roughly 800,000 distinct CDR3 sequences, 55% to 70% being singletons. The specimen sequenced was blood. Receptor source: a man aged 25 to 45 in good health. The conserved cysteine and the conserved F or W are not part of the CDR3 here.

V	J	CDR3
TRBV7-8	TRBJ2-3	ASSVLTRFGRENTQY
TRBV4-2	TRBJ2-5	ASSQGASRETQY
TRBV6-4	TRBJ2-1	ASSPSGRDFYNEQF
TRBV12-3/TRBV12-4	TRBJ2-3	ASSSDRTGRTDTQY
TRBV27	NA	ASSLDSGRAYNEQY
TRBV9	TRBJ2-5	ASAGTSGNQY
TRBV4-2	TRBJ2-3	ASSQDPKQVYTDTQY
TRBV11-1	TRBJ2-3	ASSFINSPSSDSKY
TRBV3-1	TRBJ2-5	ASSQTQGRFADEQY
TRBV6-1	TRBJ2-5	ASRDRGRETQY
TRBV30	TRBJ2-7	AWRSRLGPYEQY
TRBV6-5	TRBJ2-6	ASSYSMTTGANVLT
TRBV20-1	TRBJ2-3	SARVLRFLTQY
TRBV7-8	TRBJ2-1	ASSLAGAEQF
TRBV9	TRBJ2-7	ASSVAPQVTYEQY
TRBV5-1	TRBJ2-3	ASSLAIFTDTQY
TRBV7-6	TRBJ2-7	ASSLAGQVSYEQY
TRBV6-2/TRBV6-3	TRBJ2-3	ASTDSHTQY
TRBV4-3	TRBJ2-5	ASSRTSGSSETQY
TRBV25-1	TRBJ2-1	ASKFRNEQF
TRBV5-1	TRBJ2-1	ASSLSAGGLVREQF
TRBV4-1	TRBJ1-5	ASSQGRDFGYPQH
TRBV6-1	TRBJ1-1	ASSPRRAGDMNTEAF
TRBV28	TRBJ2-7	ASSPPGDGGSVIGEQY
TRBV5-1	TRBJ2-7	ASSGQGYYEHY
TRBV12-3/TRBV12-4	TRBJ2-5	ASSFEETQY
TRBV6-1	TRBJ2-4	ASSEAGGPYNEQY
TRBV7-9	TRBJ2-1	ASSLSPDNEQF
TRBV29-1	TRBJ2-2	SGLGTGSTGELF
TRBV5-1	TRBJ2-7	ASSLDRSTYEQY
TRBV9	TRBJ2-5	ASGVLAGGNFQETQY
TRBV29-1	TRBJ2-7	SVEDGADEQY
TRBV7-2	TRBJ2-3	ASSLGLGAWGTDTQY
TRBV20-1	TRBJ2-5	SAQREEETQY
TRBV7-8	TRBJ1-1	ASSLELVAF
TRBV15	TRBJ1-6	ATSRKGTASGSPLH
TRBV6-5	NA	ASRRDRTQETQY
TRBV4-3	TRBJ2-1	ASSQEIGGGINEQF
TRBV10-3	TRBJ1-1	AIRETWNTEAF
TRBV28	TRBJ2-7	ASRVAGKDEQY
TRBV20-1	TRBJ2-7	SARCCLGAKRPYEQY
TRBV7-9	TRBJ1-2	ATVPQASRYYGYT
TRBV20-1	TRBJ2-1	SASFAGTRDEQF
TRBV20-1	TRBJ1-2	SAKELGAPYGYT
TRBV29-1	NA	SVVGTTYEQY